A selection of T cell receptor beta chains follows, all from one sample in a study of human T cells and chemical hapten exposure. TCRdb re-called the RACE reads with MiXCR, one entry per CDR3 protein. This sample has under 130,000 distinct CDR3 sequences, with roughly 11% found just once. The sequencing here drew on whole blood, taken in connection with sensitization to the hapten diphenylcyclopropenone (DPC). These receptors were taken from a woman aged 35 to 49 with alopecia areata. Some clones in this sample may be carry-over from other donors' samples. Each CDR3 is given with its conserved first and last residue. D genes are given only for firm matches. Clone size is not always given. Where it is, it says once, few, many or a class for expanded clones.

D gene,V gene,J gene,clone size,CDR3 length,CDR3 protein,CDR3 DNA
-,TRBV6-2/TRBV6-3,TRBJ1-1,many,14,CASSYGVPNTEAFF,TGTGCCAGCAGTTACGGGGTACCGAACACTGAAGCTTTCTTT
-,TRBV2,TRBJ2-5,-,14,CATEPGRGGETQYF,TGTGCCACTGAACCAGGGAGGGGGGGTGAGACCCAGTACTTC
-,TRBV5-6,TRBJ2-1,many,14,CASIQGGPYNEQFF,TGTGCCAGCATTCAGGGGGGGCCCTACAATGAGCAGTTCTTC
TRBD1,TRBV5-1,TRBJ2-1,many,16,CASSSRPGQANNEQFF,TGCGCCAGCAGCTCACGACCGGGACAGGCTAACAATGAGCAGTTCTTC
-,TRBV6-5,TRBJ1-5,many,13,CASRGEGGQPQHF,TGTGCCAGCCGAGGGGAAGGAGGTCAGCCCCAGCATTTT
-,TRBV9,TRBJ2-3,many,16,CASSVGVRSGTDTQYF,TGTGCCAGCAGCGTAGGCGTTAGATCTGGCACAGATACGCAGTATTTT
TRBD2,TRBV12-3/TRBV12-4,TRBJ2-7,-,15,CASSLVGGRTYEQYF,TGTGCCAGCAGTTTAGTGGGCGGGAGGACCTACGAGCAGTACTTC
TRBD1,TRBV20-1,TRBJ2-1,many,12,CSAEDRAGEQFF,TGCAGTGCCGAGGACAGGGCGGGTGAGCAGTTCTTC
-,TRBV7-9,TRBJ2-1,few,13,CASSTDILDEQFF,TGTGCCAGCAGCACGGACATTCTTGATGAGCAGTTCTTC
TRBD2,TRBV7-9,TRBJ2-1,-,14,CASSPGTSLHEQFF,TGTGCCAGCAGCCCCGGGACTAGCCTCCATGAGCAGTTCTTC
TRBD1,TRBV5-4,TRBJ1-1,many,14,CASSEGQVNTEAFF,TGTGCCAGCAGCGAGGGACAGGTCAACACTGAAGCTTTCTTT
-,TRBV28,TRBJ2-7,-,13,CASSGPMGYEQYF,TGTGCCAGCAGCGGACCTATGGGCTACGAGCAGTACTTC
TRBD1,TRBV27,TRBJ2-3,-,16,CASSSSTGIGADTQYF,TGTGCCAGCAGTTCCTCGACAGGGATCGGGGCAGATACGCAGTATTTT
TRBD2,TRBV5-1,TRBJ2-3,once,15,CASSLSGRTTDTQYF,TGCGCCAGCAGCCTTAGCGGGAGGACCACAGATACGCAGTATTTT
-,TRBV5-6,TRBJ2-5,few,13,CASSLKGQETQYF,TGTGCCAGCAGCTTGAAGGGCCAAGAGACCCAGTACTTC
-,TRBV6-5,TRBJ2-5,few,13,CASTLRRGETQYF,TGTGCCAGCACCTTACGCCGGGGAGAGACCCAGTACTTC
-,TRBV6-2/TRBV6-3,TRBJ1-5,many,16,CASTLLGPTAVQPQHF,TGTGCCAGCACCCTACTGGGACCGACTGCCGTGCAGCCCCAGCATTTT
-,TRBV6-5,TRBJ1-5,-,13,CASSRDRYQPQHF,TGTGCCAGCAGCCGCGACAGGTATCAGCCCCAGCATTTT
TRBD1,TRBV12-3/TRBV12-4,TRBJ1-2,many,15,CASSETGGAGYGYTF,TGTGCCAGCAGTGAAACAGGGGGCGCGGGCTATGGCTACACCTTC
TRBD1,TRBV7-2,TRBJ1-6,many,16,CASSPIPTGSGSPLHF,TGTGCCAGCAGCCCGATCCCGACAGGGTCTGGCTCACCCCTCCACTTT
-,TRBV14,TRBJ1-1,few,15,CASSQIIFSNTEAFF,TGTGCCAGCAGCCAGATCATATTCTCGAACACTGAAGCTTTCTTT
TRBD1,TRBV12-3/TRBV12-4,TRBJ1-2,many,13,CASSLDRGAGYTF,TGTGCCAGCAGTTTAGACAGGGGCGCAGGCTACACCTTC
-,TRBV18,TRBJ1-1,many,13,CASSPETYNEAFF,TGTGCCAGCTCACCTGAGACATATAATGAAGCTTTCTTT
-,TRBV15,TRBJ2-7,-,14,CATSREGSAYEQYF,TGTGCCACCAGCAGAGAGGGATCTGCCTACGAGCAGTACTTC
-,TRBV19,TRBJ1-2,-,13,CASSPGHYYGYTF,TGTGCCAGTAGTCCGGGACACTACTATGGCTACACCTTC
-,TRBV30,TRBJ1-3,many,12,CASDTSGNTIYF,TGTGCCTCGGACACCTCTGGAAACACCATATATTTT
TRBD2,TRBV5-1,TRBJ2-5,once,16,CASSLGPSGGQETQYF,TGCGCCAGCAGCTTGGGGCCTAGCGGGGGGCAAGAGACCCAGTACTTC
-,TRBV18,TRBJ2-5,-,12,CASSPPLKTQYF,TGTGCCAGCTCACCGCCTCTGAAGACCCAGTACTTC
-,TRBV6-6,TRBJ1-2,-,12,CARQAGSYGYTF,TGTGCCAGACAGGCCGGGTCTTATGGCTACACCTTC
-,TRBV6-6,TRBJ2-2,few,12,CATEYRPGELFF,TGTGCCACCGAATACCGGCCCGGGGAGCTGTTTTTT
TRBD1,TRBV19,TRBJ2-1,many,16,CASSILDRGGRNEQFF,TGTGCCAGTAGTATTCTCGACAGGGGTGGTCGGAATGAGCAGTTCTTC
-,TRBV20-1,TRBJ2-1,few,12,CSARDVVNEQFF,TGCAGTGCTAGAGATGTGGTCAATGAGCAGTTCTTC
TRBD2,TRBV14,TRBJ2-2,many,18,CASSQDWVRGRGTGELFF,TGTGCCAGCAGCCAAGATTGGGTCCGCGGGAGGGGAACCGGGGAGCTGTTTTTT
TRBD1,TRBV5-4,TRBJ2-7,many,15,CASSSEGARSYEQYF,TGTGCCAGCAGCAGTGAGGGGGCTCGGTCCTACGAGCAGTACTTC
-,TRBV7-3,TRBJ2-3,-,14,CASSLDTSTDTQYF,TGTGCCAGCAGCTTAGATACTAGCACAGATACGCAGTATTTT
-,TRBV2,TRBJ1-6,few,14,CASSELGANSPLHF,TGTGCCAGCAGTGAATTAGGGGCCAATTCACCCCTCCACTTT
-,TRBV6-5,TRBJ1-5,-,14,CASRTTGGNQPQHF,TGTGCCAGCAGAACCACGGGGGGCAATCAGCCCCAGCATTTT
-,TRBV7-2,TRBJ2-7,-,12,CASSPRAYEQYF,TGTGCCAGCAGCCCCCGGGCCTACGAGCAGTACTTC
TRBD2,TRBV20-1,TRBJ2-3,many,14,CSARDTLAGNTQYF,TGCAGTGCTAGAGATACCCTAGCGGGGAATACGCAGTATTTT
TRBD1,TRBV28,TRBJ2-7,-,14,CASIMGQALGEQYF,TGTGCCAGCATAATGGGACAGGCCTTGGGGGAGCAGTACTTC
-,TRBV10-3,TRBJ2-7,many,14,CATMRGTYLGEQYF,TGTGCCACGATGCGTGGGACCTACCTAGGCGAGCAGTACTTC
TRBD1,TRBV4-3,TRBJ2-5,few,16,CASSQGTRGQQETQYF,TGCGCCAGCAGCCAAGGAACCAGGGGGCAACAAGAGACCCAGTACTTC
-,TRBV4-2,TRBJ2-4,-,16,CASMRRGALATNIQYF,TGTGCCAGCATGCGGCGAGGGGCCCTAGCCACAAACATTCAGTACTTC
-,TRBV29-1,TRBJ2-7,many,12,CSAGRTTYEQYF,TGCAGCGCCGGACGGACGACCTACGAGCAGTACTTC
-,TRBV10-3,TRBJ2-1,many,14,CAIGGADDYNEQFF,TGTGCCATCGGGGGGGCAGATGACTACAATGAGCAGTTCTTC
-,TRBV6-5,TRBJ1-2,-,11,CASKRNYGYTF,TGTGCCAGCAAGAGGAACTATGGCTACACCTTC
-,TRBV25-1,TRBJ1-2,few,12,CASRLDNYGYTF,TGTGCCAGCAGACTAGACAACTATGGCTACACCTTC
-,TRBV7-9,TRBJ1-1,-,14,CASSFNGANTEAFF,TGTGCCAGCAGCTTTAATGGGGCTAACACTGAAGCTTTCTTT
-,TRBV29-1,TRBJ1-2,-,10,CSVDHDGYTF,TGCAGCGTTGATCATGATGGCTACACCTTC
-,TRBV20-1,TRBJ1-1,-,10,CSARGEGTFF,TGCAGTGCTAGAGGTGAAGGGACCTTCTTT
-,TRBV20-1,TRBJ2-3,-,16,CSARDSRLTFTDTQYF,TGCAGTGCTAGAGATTCTCGGCTCACGTTCACAGATACGCAGTATTTT
-,TRBV6-6,TRBJ2-7,few,16,CATKRRGDFAGYEQYF,TGTGCCACTAAGCGCCGGGGTGATTTCGCGGGCTACGAGCAGTACTTC
TRBD1,TRBV5-1,TRBJ2-5,many,16,CASSPTVGQGSETQYF,TGCGCCAGCAGCCCGACCGTCGGACAGGGGTCAGAGACCCAGTACTTC
TRBD2,TRBV15,TRBJ2-3,-,14,CATSSGRATDTQYF,TGTGCCACCAGCAGCGGGAGGGCCACAGATACGCAGTATTTT
-,TRBV20-1,TRBJ2-3,many,12,CSATKSTDTQYF,TGCAGTGCTACAAAGAGCACAGATACGCAGTATTTT